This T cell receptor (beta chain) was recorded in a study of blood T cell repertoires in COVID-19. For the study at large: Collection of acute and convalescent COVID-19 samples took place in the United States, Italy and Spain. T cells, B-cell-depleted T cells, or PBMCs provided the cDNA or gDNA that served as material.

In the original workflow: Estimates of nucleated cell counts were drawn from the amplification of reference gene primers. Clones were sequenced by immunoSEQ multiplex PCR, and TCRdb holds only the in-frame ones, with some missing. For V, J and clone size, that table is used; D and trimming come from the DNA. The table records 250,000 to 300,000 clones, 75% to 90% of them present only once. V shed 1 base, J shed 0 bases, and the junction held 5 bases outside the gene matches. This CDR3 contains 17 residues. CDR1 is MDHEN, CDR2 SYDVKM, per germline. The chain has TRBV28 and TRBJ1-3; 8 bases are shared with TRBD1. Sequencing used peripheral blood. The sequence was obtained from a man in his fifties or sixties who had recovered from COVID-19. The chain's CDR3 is CASSLSGTGTSGNTIYF. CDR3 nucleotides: TGTGCCAGCAGTTTATCCGGGACAGGCACCTCTGGAAACACCATATATTTT.